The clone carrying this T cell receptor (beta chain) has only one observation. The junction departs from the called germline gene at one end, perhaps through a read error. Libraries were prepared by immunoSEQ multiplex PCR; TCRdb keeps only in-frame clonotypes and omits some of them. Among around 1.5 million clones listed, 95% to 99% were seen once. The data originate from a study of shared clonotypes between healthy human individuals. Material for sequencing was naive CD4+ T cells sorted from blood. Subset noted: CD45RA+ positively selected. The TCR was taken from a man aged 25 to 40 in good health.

This chain's CDR3 is CASSLSLSQSGTGVGYTF. Here the CDR3 DNA reads TGTGCCAGCAGCTTATCTTTATCCCAAAGCGGGACAGGAGTCGGCTACACCTTC. The chain joins TRBV27 to TRBJ1-2, with 8 bases matching TRBD1. The CDR3 sequence is 18 residues long. From germline, CDR1 is MNHEY and CDR2 SMNVEV (reference sequence).